The text below deals with one T cell receptor beta chain. This sample is part of a study of technical replicates of blood from four donors. This CDR3 comprises 16 residues. J was trimmed by 4 bases and V by 1 base; bases with no gene match: 10. Germline-derived CDR1 and CDR2 are SGHDT and YYEEEE. Sequenced by immunoSEQ multiplex PCR; TCRdb stores in-frame clones only, minus some. This sample carries approximately 82,000 clones, around 92% of them seen once, and the ten largest clones take under 0.5%. The sample was T cells isolated from PBMCs. The receptor comes from a human donor in good health. Some clones in this sample may be carry-over from other donors' samples. This sequence joins TRBV5-6 and TRBJ1-1; 7 bases match TRBD1. The CDR3 spells CASSLNPTGIFTEAFF. Written as DNA, the CDR3 is TGTGCCAGCAGCTTGAACCCGACAGGGATCTTCACTGAAGCTTTCTTT.